This T cell receptor beta chain emerged from a study of cytomegalovirus exposure and HLA in healthy donors. Background on the study: As an earlier analysis found, about 200 million T cells yielded 95 million to 130 million unique TCR beta sequences.

Remarks on this clone: At one end, the junction sequence differs from germline, possibly due to a read error.

CDR1 SEHNR and CDR2 FQNEAQ come from the germline V gene (reference sequence). This CDR3 is 14 amino acids long. PCR was performed using 60 Vbeta and 13 Jbeta primers. TCRdb's copy holds only in-frame clones and misses some; the assay was immunoSEQ multiplex PCR. The sample has roughly 150,000 clones, 84% seen once. Specimen: PBMCs. This TCR was sampled from a man aged 30 to 39 in good health and CMV-seronegative. The chain carries TRBV7-9 and TRBJ1-4, with TRBD1 matching over 9 bases. This CDR3 is CSSSLQGAGEKLFF. CDR3 nucleotides: TGTTCCAGCAGCTTACAGGGGGCGGGGGAAAAACTGTTTTTT. Based on the CDR3 plus reference TRBV7-9 and TRBJ1-4, the full variable domain is DTGVSQNPRHKITKRGQNVTFRCDPISEHNRLYWYRQTLGQGPEFLTYFQNEAQLEKSRLLSDRFSAERPKGSFSTLEIQRTEQGDSAMYLCSSSLQGAGEKLFFGSGTQLSVL.